This TCR beta chain is drawn from a study of OX40 agonist ivuxolimab in advanced cancers. Whole-study context: An agonistic human IgG2 monoclonal antibody against OX40 (CD134) was given.

In the case of this clone: The antigen is not known.

The repertoire was sequenced with immunoSEQ multiplex PCR; TCRdb's copy has only in-frame clones and lacks some. The sample records around 140,000 clones, 93% being singletons. Study-level points and caveats: Clonal expansion from baseline to week 6 occurred in both CD4+ and CD8+ T cells.

Germline-derived CDR1 and CDR2 are LNHDA and SQIVND (reference sequence). CDR3 length: 14 residues. The J segment lost 4 bases and the V segment lost 5 bases, leaving 2 bases of the junction unmatched. This material consisted of CD4+ or CD8+ T cells sorted from blood, taken in a trial of the OX40 agonist ivuxolimab. The rearrangement joins TRBV19 to TRBJ1-6, with 7 positions matching TRBD1. This TCR was sampled from an adult with an advanced solid tumor such as melanoma, head and neck, liver or kidney cancer. The CDR3 nucleotides read TGTGCCAGTAGTGGACAGGTTTATAATTCACCCCTCCACTTT. Protein product: CASSGQVYNSPLHF.